Detailed here is one T cell receptor (beta chain). CDR3 length equals 18 residues. The protocol was immunoSEQ multiplex PCR, while the TCRdb copy is restricted to in-frame clones and leaves out a portion. This sample has about 2.2 million clones; around 93% occur once, and the top ten carry more than 1.5%. Terminally differentiated effector memory CD45RA+ cells were excluded from the naive CD8 cells, which were CD45RO-negative and positively selected for CCR7. The sample belongs to a study of shared clonotypes between healthy human individuals. The chain joins TRBV21-1 to TRBJ1-2; the listed D gene, TRBD1, was not tested against the DNA. TRBV21-1 is recorded as a pseudogene. The sample comprised naive CD8+ T cells from PBMCs. This receptor was taken from a man younger than 35 in good health. Some clones in this sample may be carry-over from other donors' samples. This CDR3 is CASSRRRSQTEKTNGYTF. The CDR3 bases are TGTGCCAGCAGCCGCAGACGATCCCAAACAGAAAAAACGAATGGCTACACCTTC.